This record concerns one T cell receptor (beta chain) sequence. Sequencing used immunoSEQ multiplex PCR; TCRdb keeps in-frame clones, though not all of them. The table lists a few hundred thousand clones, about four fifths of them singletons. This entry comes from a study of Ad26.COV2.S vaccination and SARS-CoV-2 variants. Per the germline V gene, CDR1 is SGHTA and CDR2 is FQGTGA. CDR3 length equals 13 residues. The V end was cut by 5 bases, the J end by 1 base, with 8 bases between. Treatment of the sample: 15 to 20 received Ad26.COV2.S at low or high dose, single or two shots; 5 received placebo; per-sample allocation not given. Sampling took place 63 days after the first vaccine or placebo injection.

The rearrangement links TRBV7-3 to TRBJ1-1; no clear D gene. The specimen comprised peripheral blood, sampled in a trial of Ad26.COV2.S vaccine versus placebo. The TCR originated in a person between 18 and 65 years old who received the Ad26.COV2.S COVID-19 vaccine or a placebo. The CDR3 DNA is TGTGCCAGCAGCCCCCCCGGGAACACTGAAGCTTTCTTT. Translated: CASSPPGNTEAFF.